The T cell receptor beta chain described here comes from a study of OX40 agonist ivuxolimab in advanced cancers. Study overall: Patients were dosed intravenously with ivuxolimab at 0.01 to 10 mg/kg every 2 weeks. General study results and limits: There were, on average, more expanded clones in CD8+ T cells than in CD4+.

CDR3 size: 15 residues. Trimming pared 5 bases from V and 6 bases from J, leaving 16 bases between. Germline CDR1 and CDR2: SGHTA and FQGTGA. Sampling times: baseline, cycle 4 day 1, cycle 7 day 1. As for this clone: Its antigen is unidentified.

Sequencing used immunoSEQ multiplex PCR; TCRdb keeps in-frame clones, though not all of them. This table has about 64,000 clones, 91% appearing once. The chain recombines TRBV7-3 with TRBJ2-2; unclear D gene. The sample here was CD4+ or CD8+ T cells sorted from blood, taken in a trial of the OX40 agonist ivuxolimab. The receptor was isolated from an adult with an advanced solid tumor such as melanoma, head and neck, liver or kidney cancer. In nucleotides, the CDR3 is TGTGCCAGCAGCCCGGGTGGACCCTTACCCGGGGAGCTGTTTTTT. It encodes CASSPGGPLPGELFF.